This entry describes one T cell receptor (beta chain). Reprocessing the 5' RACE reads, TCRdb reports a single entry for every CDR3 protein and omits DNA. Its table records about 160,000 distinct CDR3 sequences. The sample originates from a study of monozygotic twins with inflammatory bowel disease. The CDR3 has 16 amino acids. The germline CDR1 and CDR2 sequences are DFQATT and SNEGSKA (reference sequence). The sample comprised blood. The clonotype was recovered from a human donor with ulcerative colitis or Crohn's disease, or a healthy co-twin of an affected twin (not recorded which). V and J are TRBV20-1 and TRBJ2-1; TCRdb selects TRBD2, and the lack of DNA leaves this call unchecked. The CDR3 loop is CSARDRAGISYNEQFF.